Presented here are 24 T cell receptor beta chains from one specimen sequenced in a study of spatial heterogeneity in lung cancer. The antigens these receptors bind are not known. TCRdb redid the calling of the 5' RACE reads with MiXCR, one entry per CDR3 protein. The data hold several thousand distinct CDR3 sequences, with 25% to 30% observed a single time. This sample's time point: sample taken at primary tumor resection. General study points: In tumors, expanded intratumoral alpha and beta TCR counts tracked mutation counts.

The material was lung tumor tissue, obtained at surgery. The source of these receptors is a male donor with early-stage non-small cell lung cancer.

This chain uses TRBV4-1 with TRBJ1-6; maybe TRBD1 (5 bases). V lost 2 bases to trimming and J lost 9 bases, with 11 bases between them. The CDR3 sequence is 14 residues long. The germline gives CDR1 MGHRA, CDR2 YSYEKL. The CDR3 DNA reads TGCGCCAGCAGCCAACCCGGGGGATCTTCACCCCTCCACTTT. Translation: CASSQPGGSSPLHF.

This clonotype was counted many times. This chain connects TRBV30 to TRBJ1-1; D unclear. Trimming shortened V by 2 bases and J by 1 base, and 8 bases separated the two germline ends. Germline V gives CDR1 GTSNPN, CDR2 SVGIG (reference sequence). The CDR3 has 13 residues. For the CDR3, the DNA is TGTGCCTGGAGTCTTCAGCGGAACACTGAAGCTTTCTTT. Protein sequence: CAWSLQRNTEAFF.

This clonotype counts as medium-sized. This sequence joins TRBV27 and TRBJ1-5, with 7 bases identical to TRBD1. Trimming cost V 4 bases and J 4 bases; bases outside gene matches: 7. The CDR3 contains 15 residues. The germline CDR1 and CDR2 sequences are MNHEY and SMNVEV (reference sequence). The CDR3: CASSSGTDQNQPQHF. The DNA of the CDR3 is TGTGCCAGCAGTTCAGGGACAGACCAAAATCAGCCCCAGCATTTT.

By its share, this clonotype is medium-sized. This chain links TRBV25-1 with TRBJ1-1; D unresolved. The V gene lost 1 base and the J gene lost 8 bases, with 17 bases spanning the gap. Germline CDR1 MGHDK, CDR2 SYGVNS. The CDR3 length is 15 residues. Here the CDR3 reads CASSESGQVDLEAFF. The CDR3, as DNA: TGTGCCAGCAGTGAATCTGGCCAAGTGGACCTCGAAGCTTTCTTT.

By share, this clonotype ranks as medium-sized. The chain recombines TRBV12-2 with TRBJ2-3; the table's D call, TRBD1, was not checked against the DNA. TRBV12-2 is classified as a pseudogene. The CDR3 runs 16 residues. CDR3 amino acids: CASRSEGLASTDTQYF. The DNA of the CDR3 is TGTGCAAGTCGCTCTGAGGGGCTAGCTAGCACAGATACGCAGTATTTT.

The gene calls are TRBV4-3 and TRBJ2-1; D gene ambiguous. The germline CDR1 and CDR2 sequences are LGHNA and YSLEER. The CDR3 extends over 17 amino acids. Deletions cut 0 bases from V and 0 bases from J, with 12 bases between. The CDR3 region is CASSQEIGRSSYNEQFF. CDR3 bases: TGCGCCAGCAGCCAAGAAATAGGGCGGAGCTCCTACAATGAGCAGTTCTTC.

Worth noting for this clonotype: This may be a read error: a much more frequent sequence differs by one nucleotide. The chain employs TRBV27 and TRBJ2-5; D remains ambiguous. Germline V lookup: CDR1 MNHEY, CDR2 SMNVEV (reference sequence). The CDR3 is made up of 12 amino acids. The CDR3 DNA reads as TGTGCCAGCCGGCAATTCCAAGAGACCCGGTACTTC. Translating it yields CASRQFQETRYF.

The rearrangement joins TRBV20-1 to TRBJ2-7, with 9 bases matching TRBD2. Germline V gives CDR1 DFQATT, CDR2 SNEGSKA (reference sequence). Trimming at V came to 2 bases and at J to 0 bases, leaving 2 bases not matched to a gene. This CDR3 comprises 14 residues. Here the CDR3 reads CSARTSGFSYEQYF. The CDR3 nucleotides are TGCAGTGCTAGAACTAGCGGGTTCTCCTACGAGCAGTACTTC.

The chain uses TRBV7-8 and TRBJ2-7; 13 positions match TRBD2. CDR3 length equals 15 residues. Trimming took 5 bases from V and 7 from J; bases not matched to a gene: 8. Germline lookup yields CDR1 SGHVS and CDR2 FQNEAQ. In DNA form, the CDR3 reads TGTGCCAGCAGCATCACTAGCGGGAGGGATCGGGAGCAGTACTTC. Residues: CASSITSGRDREQYF.

The chain links TRBV6-6 to TRBJ2-7; TRBD2 is a possible D gene (5 bases). Trimming took off 2 bases at V and 7 bases at J, with 9 bases between the two ends. The germline gives CDR1 MNHNY, CDR2 SVGAGI (reference sequence). The CDR3 spans 12 residues. CDR3 in amino acids: CASSYAGGEQYF. In DNA form, the CDR3 reads TGTGCCAGCAGTTACGCGGGTGGGGAGCAGTACTTC.

This clonotype appeared a few times. The chain couples TRBV7-9 to TRBJ1-1, with D possibly being TRBD1 (6 bases). The CDR3 has 15 amino acids. The V gene lost 1 base and the J gene lost 5 bases, with 14 bases spanning the gap. From germline, CDR1 is SEHNR and CDR2 FQNEAQ (reference sequence). The CDR3 loop reads CASSLVGFTGTEAFF. The CDR3 DNA reads TGTGCCAGCAGCTTAGTGGGATTTACAGGGACTGAAGCTTTCTTT. Based on the CDR3 plus reference TRBV7-9 and TRBJ1-1, the full variable domain is DTGVSQNPRHKITKRGQNVTFRCDPISEHNRLYWYRQTLGQGPEFLTYFQNEAQLEKSRLLSDRFSAERPKGSFSTLEIQRTEQGDSAMYLCASSLVGFTGTEAFFGQGTRLTVV.

By proportion, this clonotype is medium-sized. The rearrangement uses TRBV7-9 and TRBJ1-4; D remains unclear. Germline values: CDR1 SEHNR, CDR2 FQNEAQ (reference sequence). The CDR3 loop spans 12 amino acids. V was trimmed by 5 bases and J by 8 bases, leaving 9 bases between them. The CDR3 protein is CASSQHGEKLFF. CDR3 bases: TGTGCCAGCAGCCAGCACGGGGAAAAACTGTTTTTT.

This clonotype is labeled medium-sized. This chain connects TRBV4-1 to TRBJ2-7; TRBD2 agrees at 9 bases. The CDR3 has 15 amino acids. Germline CDR1 MGHRA, CDR2 YSYEKL. J gave up 3 bases and V 1 base, and 4 bases lay outside the gene matches. The CDR3 nucleotides are TGCGCCAGCAGCCAAGGACCTAGCGGGGTCTACGAGCAGTACTTC. Its protein is CASSQGPSGVYEQYF.

This clonotype occurred many times. The chain joins TRBV12-3 or TRBV12-4 to TRBJ2-1, with D maybe TRBD2 (5 bases). The CDR3 consists of 14 residues. V was clipped by 2 bases and J by 6 bases, with 11 bases between them. CDR3 coding DNA: TGTGCCAGCAGTTTATCTGCGGGCCTCAATGAGCAGTTCTTC. Its protein product is CASSLSAGLNEQFF.

The chain recombines TRBV2 with TRBJ2-7; D uncertain. This CDR3 has 10 residues. V gave up 6 bases and J gave up 3 bases, with 3 bases separating them. Germline V lookup: CDR1 SNHLY, CDR2 FYNNEI. This CDR3 is CASSNYEQYF. In nucleotides, the CDR3 is TGTGCCAGCAGCAACTACGAGCAGTACTTC. Full variable domain (rest looked up from reference TRBV2 and TRBJ2-7): EPEVTQTPSHQVTQMGQEVILRCVPISNHLYFYWYRQILGQKVEFLVSFYNNEISEKSEIFDDQFSVERPDGSNFTLKIRSTKLEDSAMYFCASSNYEQYFGPGTRLTVT.

This chain connects TRBV5-4 to TRBJ2-7; 7 nucleotides align to TRBD2. The CDR3 is 15 amino acids. J was trimmed by 0 bases and V by 4 bases; bases with no gene match: 7. Germline V CDR1 and CDR2: SGHNT, YYREEE (reference sequence). The CDR3 reads CASSLSGLNSYEQYF. CDR3 bases: TGTGCCAGCAGCCTTAGCGGGTTAAACTCCTACGAGCAGTACTTC.

The sample holds a few counts of this clonotype. The V call is TRBV7-6, the J call TRBJ2-2, with TRBD1 matching 7 bases. V shed 7 bases and J 3 bases; nucleotides not matched to a gene: 5. Germline CDR1 SGHVS, CDR2 FNYEAQ. There are 14 residues in the CDR3. CDR3 bases: TGTGCCAGCAACCGGGACAGCTACACCGGGGAGCTGTTTTTT. Protein product: CASNRDSYTGELFF.

Many counts were recorded for this clonotype. The CDR3: CASSTDWRGEQFF. The CDR3 DNA reads as TGTGCCAGCAGCACTGACTGGCGGGGTGAGCAGTTCTTC. The chain is built from TRBV7-2 and TRBJ2-1; possibly TRBD2 for D (6 bases). CDR1 SGHTA and CDR2 FQGNSA come from the germline V gene. This CDR3 is built from 13 residues. V shed 5 bases and J shed 9 bases, with 14 bases lying between them.

The chain joins TRBV6-4 to TRBJ1-2; TRBD1 might be the D (5 bases). Trimming left V 2 bases short and J 0 bases short, with 16 bases between. Germline CDR1 and CDR2: MRHNA and SNTAGT. The CDR3 has 17 amino acids. The CDR3 DNA reads TGTGCCAGCAGTGACGTCTCCATGGACAAGACTAACTATGGCTACACCTTC. Amino acids: CASSDVSMDKTNYGYTF.

CDR3 amino acids: CASSLSFSHGYTF. The CDR3 DNA reads TGTGCCAGCAGCTTAAGTTTTTCTCATGGCTACACCTTC. The chain combines TRBV7-2 with TRBJ1-2; D gene ambiguous. CDR3 length: 13 amino acids. Germline assignment: CDR1 SGHTA and CDR2 FQGNSA. V lost 2 bases, J lost 6 bases, and 10 bases lay in between.

By share of the sample, this clonotype is medium-sized (0.01 to 0.1%). The rearrangement links TRBV10-3 to TRBJ2-7; 11 bases line up with TRBD2. The CDR3 extends over 15 amino acids. Trimming took 5 bases from V and 3 from J; bases not matched to a gene: 6. Germline assignment: CDR1 ENHRY and CDR2 SYGVKD. The CDR3 sequence is CAISRLAGGNYEQYF. The CDR3 region has the DNA TGTGCCATCAGTAGGCTAGCGGGGGGAAACTACGAGCAGTACTTC.

A few counts support this clonotype. This chain links TRBV3-1 with TRBJ2-3; 11 positions agree with TRBD2. Germline loops: CDR1 LGHDT, CDR2 YNNKEL (reference sequence). There are 13 residues in the CDR3. V shed 9 bases, J shed 6 bases, and the junction held 5 bases outside the gene matches. This CDR3 is CASSSGGPDTQYF. CDR3 coding DNA: TGTGCCAGTTCTAGCGGGGGGCCGGATACGCAGTATTTT.

This clonotype was detected only a few times. The chain carries TRBV3-1 and TRBJ2-1, with D unclear. V was shortened by 0 bases and J by 2 bases, with 8 bases between the two germline ends. Germline V CDR1 and CDR2: LGHDT, YNNKEL (reference sequence). The CDR3 runs to 15 residues. The CDR3 is CASSQDTITYNEQFF. The CDR3 DNA sequence: TGTGCCAGCAGCCAAGATACTATTACCTACAATGAGCAGTTCTTC.

This clonotype showed up just a few times. The chain recombines TRBV11-3 with TRBJ2-5, with 7 bases aligning to TRBD2. The CDR3 totals 17 residues. After removal of 4 bases from V and 5 bases from J, the junction contained 16 bases not matched to a gene. Germline V CDR1 and CDR2: SGHNT, YENEEA. The CDR3, as DNA: TGTGCCAGCAGCTCCCTAATGGCGGGGGATTTTCGGGAGACCCAGTACTTC. Encoded protein: CASSSLMAGDFRETQYF. The full variable domain, with the rest looked up from reference TRBV11-3 and TRBJ2-5, is EAGVVQSPRYKIIEKKQPVAFWCNPISGHNTLYWYLQNLGQGPELLIRYENEEAVDDSQLPKDRFSAERLKGVDSTLKIQPAELGDSAVYLCASSSLMAGDFRETQYFGPGTRLLVL.